The rows below give T cell receptor beta chains drawn from one sample of a study of cytomegalovirus exposure and HLA in healthy donors. This table comes from immunoSEQ multiplex PCR, and its TCRdb copy is limited to in-frame clones, with some not included. Of some 120,000 clones listed, 79% are singletons. What was sequenced was PBMCs. The receptor source for this set is a man aged 25-45 years in good health and CMV-seropositive. CDR3s include the opening cysteine and the closing phenylalanine or tryptophan. The D gene is left open where the match is weak. Clone size appears in some rows only: once, few, many, or a class for an expanded clone.

v_call	clone_size	d_call	j_call	cdr3_nt	cdr3_aa
TRBV11-2	.	TRBD1	TRBJ2-7	TGTGCCAGCAGCTTAAGCGGTGACAGGGGTGGTGAGCAGTACTTC	CASSLSGDRGGEQYF
TRBV19	.	TRBD1	TRBJ2-3	TGTGCCAGTAGTATGATGGGACAGGGCTCAGATACGCAGTATTTT	CASSMMGQGSDTQYF
TRBV7-3	.	.	TRBJ1-6	TGTGCCAGCAGCTTAACCCCCGGGGTGGGCAATTCACCCCTCCACTTT	CASSLTPGVGNSPLHF
TRBV9	.	.	TRBJ2-2	TGTGCCAGCAGCGTAGTTATCTCCGGGGAGCTGTTTTTT	CASSVVISGELFF
TRBV21-1	once	.	TRBJ1-2	TGTGCCAGCAGCAAAAAGGCTATCACAGGGAGAGGCTACACCTTC	CASSKKAITGRGYTF
TRBV5-1	.	TRBD1	TRBJ1-6	TGCGCCAGCAGCTTGAACAGGGGGATGAATTCACCCCTCCACTTT	CASSLNRGMNSPLHF
TRBV7-6	few	.	TRBJ1-6	TGTGCCAGCAGCCAGTCACCAAGGGGGTCGGTAAATTCACCCCTCCACTTT	CASSQSPRGSVNSPLHF
TRBV4-3	few	TRBD1	TRBJ1-6	TGCGCCAGCAGCCCCGAGACAGGGAATTATTCACCCCTCCACTTT	CASSPETGNYSPLHF
TRBV2	.	.	TRBJ1-4	TGTGCCAGCAGGGACCTTCCGGGGGTACTTGAAAAACTGTTTTTT	CASRDLPGVLEKLFF
TRBV6-5	few	.	TRBJ1-1	TGTGCCAGCAGTTACGTGGGGCAGGGGCTCGCTTTCTTT	CASSYVGQGLAFF
TRBV4-3	.	TRBD1	TRBJ2-7	TGCGCCAGCAGCGCCCGACAGGGGCTCTCCTACGAGCAGTACTTC	CASSARQGLSYEQYF
TRBV4-2	.	TRBD2	TRBJ2-3	TGTGCCAGCAGCCAAGAGGGGATTAGCGGGGGTGACACAGATACGCAGTATTTT	CASSQEGISGGDTDTQYF
TRBV19	.	.	TRBJ1-1	TGTGCCAGTAGTATCGGAACAGGCCACATGAACACTGAAGCTTTCTTT	CASSIGTGHMNTEAFF
TRBV9	.	TRBD2	TRBJ2-3	TGTGCCAGCAGCGTAGGGGGGGGACTAAGCACAGATACGCAGTATTTT	CASSVGGGLSTDTQYF
TRBV7-2	.	.	TRBJ1-4	TGTGCCAGCAGCTTCAGGATGCATGATGAAAAACTGTTTTTT	CASSFRMHDEKLFF
TRBV7-9	once	TRBD1	TRBJ1-4	TGTGCCAGCAGCTCCTTCACAGGGGTTTTTAATGAAAAACTGTTTTTT	CASSSFTGVFNEKLFF
TRBV6-1	few	TRBD2	TRBJ2-1	TGTGCCAGCAGTGATCCCGCGGGGAGCGGGAGTTTGAATGAGCAGTTCTTC	CASSDPAGSGSLNEQFF
TRBV7-2	.	TRBD1	TRBJ2-3	TGTGCCAGCAGCGGAAGGACAGGGGGGGACACAGATACGCAGTATTTT	CASSGRTGGDTDTQYF
TRBV7-9	.	.	TRBJ2-7	TGTTCCAGCGAGGGGGGGAACCTAACCTACGAGCAGTACTTC	CSSEGGNLTYEQYF
TRBV21-1	.	.	TRBJ1-3	TGTGCCAGCAGCAAACATGCTGGGACAGGGATCGCTGGAAACACCATATATTTT	CASSKHAGTGIAGNTIYF
TRBV27	.	.	TRBJ2-1	TGTGCCAGCAGTTTTGGGCGGGGCAATGAGCAGTTCTTC	CASSFGRGNEQFF
TRBV5-1	.	.	TRBJ2-6	TGCGCCAGCAGCTTGGGGCTTGGGGCCAACGTCCTGACTTTC	CASSLGLGANVLTF
TRBV2	once	TRBD1	TRBJ1-2	TGTGCCAGCGGCTGGGACAGGGCAGCCGGCTACACCTTC	CASGWDRAAGYTF
TRBV9	.	TRBD2	TRBJ2-2	TGTGCCAGCAGCGCACCCCACGGACTAGCGGGAGGCGGGACCGGGGAGCTGTTTTTT	CASSAPHGLAGGGTGELFF
TRBV5-1	once	.	TRBJ1-5	TGCGCCAGCAGCAAACCCCCCTGGGGAGATCAGCCCCAGCATTTT	CASSKPPWGDQPQHF
TRBV11-3	.	.	TRBJ2-5	TGTGCCAGCAGTCGCGGGCTGGGGGAGACCCAGTACTTC	CASSRGLGETQYF
TRBV30	.	.	TRBJ1-3	TGTGCCTGGAGGGGGCCGGACGGCTTCTCTGGAAACACCATATATTTT	CAWRGPDGFSGNTIYF
TRBV28	.	TRBD1	TRBJ1-1	TGTGCCAGCAGTTTAGGACAGGGAGGCACTGAAGCTTTCTTT	CASSLGQGGTEAFF
TRBV7-9	.	TRBD1	TRBJ2-5	TGTGCCAGCAGCCAAACCCACAGGGGGCCAGAGACCCAGTACTTC	CASSQTHRGPETQYF
TRBV18	.	.	TRBJ1-1	TGTGCCAGCTCACATCCGACAGGAAACGGGAACACTGAAGCTTTCTTT	CASSHPTGNGNTEAFF
TRBV29-1	.	TRBD1	TRBJ1-2	TGCAGCGTTGAAGACAGGGGGCCTAAATGGACAGGACAAATTGGCTACACCTTC	CSVEDRGPKWTGQIGYTF
TRBV29-1	.	TRBD2	TRBJ2-5	TGCAGCGTTGAAGAGTGGTCCACCGGGGGGGAGACCCAGTACTTC	CSVEEWSTGGETQYF
TRBV11-3	.	.	TRBJ2-6	TGTGCCAGCAGCCCACTCGGGAATCGGGGCAACGTCCTGACTTTC	CASSPLGNRGNVLTF